A single sample gave rise to the 17 T cell receptor beta chains below, sequenced in a study of OX40 agonist ivuxolimab in advanced cancers. The table came from immunoSEQ multiplex PCR; TCRdb's copy has only in-frame clones and leaves some out. The sample contains approximately 86,000 clones, about 82% of which appear only once. Source: CD4+ or CD8+ T cells sorted from blood, taken in a trial of the OX40 agonist ivuxolimab. Receptors were obtained from an adult with an advanced solid tumor such as melanoma, head and neck, liver or kidney cancer.

The V gene is TRBV10-1, the J gene TRBJ1-1; D is undetermined. Germline V gives CDR1 WNHNN, CDR2 SYGVQD (reference sequence). V was shortened by 6 bases and J by 11 bases, with 16 bases between the two germline ends. This CDR3 is built from 12 residues. This CDR3 is CASSATKGVAFF. CDR3 nucleotides: TGCGCCAGCAGCGCAACGAAGGGCGTTGCTTTCTTT.

The chain couples TRBV7-2 to TRBJ2-1, with unresolved D. Trimming took 5 bases from V and 6 from J, leaving 17 bases between them. Germline V gene sequence: CDR1 SGHTA, CDR2 FQGNSA. The CDR3 spans 15 residues. The CDR3 is CASSEWTGLGNEQFF. The CDR3 DNA follows: TGTGCCAGCAGCGAGTGGACGGGTTTAGGCAATGAGCAGTTCTTC.

This clone was seen only once. The chain links TRBV11-2 to TRBJ2-7, with 7 bases identical to TRBD1. Germline V gene lookup returns CDR1 SGHAT and CDR2 FQNNGV. The trim removed 6 bases at V and 2 bases at J, leaving 7 bases unmatched. This CDR3 has 14 amino acids. The CDR3 DNA is TGTGCCAGCAGTCCCCCCGGACAGGCCTACGAGCAGTACTTC. Its translation: CASSPPGQAYEQYF.

The chain uses TRBV11-2 and TRBJ1-3, with 9 bases lining up with TRBD1. The CDR3 runs to 18 residues. Germline V lookup: CDR1 SGHAT, CDR2 FQNNGV. V was pared by 0 bases and J by 2 bases, with 8 bases of the junction left unmatched. The CDR3 DNA is TGTGCCAGCAGCTTAGATCCTCGGACAGGGGCTCCTGGAAACACCATATATTTT. It is translated as CASSLDPRTGAPGNTIYF.

The genes are TRBV27 and TRBJ1-5; D ambiguous. The CDR3 loop spans 13 amino acids. Trimming stripped 8 bases from V and 1 base from J, with 9 bases between. The germline gives CDR1 MNHEY, CDR2 SMNVEV (reference sequence). This CDR3 is CASRSWSNQPQHF. In nucleotides, the CDR3 is TGTGCCAGCCGATCTTGGAGCAATCAGCCCCAGCATTTT.

This clone has only one observation. The J gene is TRBJ2-1, the V gene TRBV2; 10 nucleotides line up with TRBD2. CDR1 and CDR2 from the germline V gene are SNHLY and FYNNEI. This CDR3 is 14 amino acids long. V shed 6 bases, J shed 7 bases, and the junction held 6 bases outside the gene matches. The CDR3 sequence: CASRETSGINEQFF. The DNA for the CDR3 is TGTGCCAGCAGGGAAACTAGCGGGATAAATGAGCAGTTCTTC. Drawing the rest from reference TRBV2 and TRBJ2-1, the complete variable domain is EPEVTQTPSHQVTQMGQEVILRCVPISNHLYFYWYRQILGQKVEFLVSFYNNEISEKSEIFDDQFSVERPDGSNFTLKIRSTKLEDSAMYFCASRETSGINEQFFGPGTRLTVL.

This chain uses TRBV30 with TRBJ2-5; 8 nucleotides align to TRBD1. The CDR3 has 15 amino acids. V dropped 2 bases and J dropped 2; count of bases not matched to a gene: 7. CDR1 and CDR2 from the germline V gene are GTSNPN and SVGIG (reference sequence). CDR3 region: CAWSRTGTAQETQYF. The CDR3 DNA reads as TGTGCCTGGAGTAGGACAGGGACGGCACAAGAGACCCAGTACTTC.

DNA of the CDR3: TGTGCCAGCAGCATGGGACTAGCGGGACCGAACACCGGGGAGCTGTTTTTT. It encodes CASSMGLAGPNTGELFF. V and J are TRBV7-3 and TRBJ2-2; 13 nucleotides align to TRBD2. The CDR3 runs 17 residues. Germline lookup yields CDR1 SGHTA and CDR2 FQGTGA. J gave up 0 bases and V 5 bases, and 3 bases lay outside the gene matches.

This clone came up a few times. The J gene is TRBJ2-2, the V gene TRBV10-1; perhaps TRBD1 as D (6 bases). Germline V gene data show CDR1 as WNHNN and CDR2 as SYGVQD (reference sequence). The CDR3 consists of 15 residues. The V end lost 7 bases, the J end lost 0 bases, and 12 bases lay between the germline ends. CDR3: CASNGGPSNTGELFF. CDR3 DNA: TGCGCCAGCAATGGGGGCCCCTCGAACACCGGGGAGCTGTTTTTT.

This chain joins TRBV6-1 and TRBJ2-3; D may correspond to TRBD1 or TRBD2 (7 bases each). The V end lost 0 bases, the J end lost 4 bases, and 11 bases lay between the germline ends. The CDR3 covers 15 residues. Germline V gene lookup returns CDR1 MNHNS and CDR2 SASEGT. DNA for the CDR3: TGTGCCAGCAGTGAAGCGCAGGGGGGGGCAGATACGCAGTATTTT. Its protein product is CASSEAQGGADTQYF.

The V call is TRBV7-9, the J call TRBJ2-1; D is undetermined. The CDR3 contains 15 residues. Germline CDR1 reads SEHNR; CDR2 reads FQNEAQ (reference sequence). V lost 2 bases to trimming and J lost 6 bases, with 14 bases between them. CDR3 loop: CASSLRSGKLNEQFF. The CDR3 bases are TGTGCCAGCAGCTTAAGGTCAGGAAAGCTCAATGAGCAGTTCTTC.

The chain has TRBV5-1 and TRBJ2-5, with no clear D. The end of the DNA is better explained by TRBJ2-7, so the J call may be wrong. Germline values: CDR1 SGHRS, CDR2 YFSETQ. The CDR3 loop spans 13 amino acids. The CDR3 sequence: CASSLDRAYEQYF. CDR3 bases: TGCGCCAGCAGCTTGGACAGAGCCTACGAGCAGTACTTC.

The chain employs TRBV30 and TRBJ2-6; the match to TRBD1 covers 9 bases. CDR3 length equals 15 residues. J gave up 4 bases and V 5 bases, and 6 bases lay outside the gene matches. Per the germline V gene, CDR1 is GTSNPN and CDR2 is SVGIG (reference sequence). CDR3 loop: CAWATGGGGANVLTF. CDR3 in DNA: TGTGCCTGGGCAACAGGGGGCGGAGGGGCCAACGTCCTGACTTTC.

About this clone itself: A read error may produce the germline difference seen at one junction end. The V and J genes are TRBV7-7 and TRBJ2-5; possibly TRBD2 for D (6 bases). CDR3 length: 13 residues. Germline CDR1 SSHAT, CDR2 FNYEAQ (reference sequence). CDR3 protein: CASSSDGSGTQYF. The DNA for the CDR3 is TGTGCTAGCAGCTCCGACGGGAGCGGGACCCAGTACTTC.

This chain connects TRBV2 to TRBJ1-1; maybe TRBD1 (6 bases). The V gene lost 6 bases and the J gene lost 7 bases, with 18 bases spanning the gap. From germline, CDR1 is SNHLY and CDR2 FYNNEI. The CDR3 spans 14 residues. CDR3 DNA sequence: TGTGCCAGCAGACCCGGGACACCAGGCGTTGAAGCTTTCTTT. Protein: CASRPGTPGVEAFF.

The J gene is TRBJ2-3, the V gene TRBV7-2; D is undetermined. The V gene lost 5 bases and the J gene lost 1 base, with 4 bases spanning the gap. Germline CDR1 SGHTA, CDR2 FQGNSA. The CDR3 runs 12 residues. CDR3 region: CASSPRTDTQYF. CDR3 nucleotides: TGTGCCAGCAGCCCCCGCACAGATACGCAGTATTTT.

CDR3 nucleotides: TGTGCCAGCAGCATCGGACAGGGCAGGGAAAAACTGTTTTTT. Translated: CASSIGQGREKLFF. This sequence joins TRBV7-2 and TRBJ1-4, with 8 bases lining up with TRBD1. In germline, CDR1 is SGHTA, CDR2 FQGNSA. The CDR3 has 14 residues. Trimming removed 5 bases from V and 8 bases from J; junction bases left unmatched: 7. Supplemented by reference TRBV7-2 and TRBJ1-4, the full variable domain reads GAGVSQSPSNKVTEKGKDVELRCDPISGHTALYWYRQSLGQGLEFLIYFQGNSAPDKSGLPSDRFSAERTGGSVSTLTIQRTQQEDSAVYLCASSIGQGREKLFFGSGTQLSVL.